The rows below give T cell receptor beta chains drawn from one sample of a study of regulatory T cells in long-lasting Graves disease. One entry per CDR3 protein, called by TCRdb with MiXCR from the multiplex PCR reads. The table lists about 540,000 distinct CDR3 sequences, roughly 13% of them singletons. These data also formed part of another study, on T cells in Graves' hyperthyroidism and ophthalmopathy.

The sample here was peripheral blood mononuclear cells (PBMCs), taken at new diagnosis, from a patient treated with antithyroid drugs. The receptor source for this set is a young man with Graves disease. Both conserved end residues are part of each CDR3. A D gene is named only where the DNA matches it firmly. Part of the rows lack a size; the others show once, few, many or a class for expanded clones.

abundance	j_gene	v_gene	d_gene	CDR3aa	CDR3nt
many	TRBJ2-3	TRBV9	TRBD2	CASSVPQRGGPTDTQYF	TGTGCCAGCAGCGTCCCTCAAAGGGGAGGGCCCACAGATACGCAGTATTTT
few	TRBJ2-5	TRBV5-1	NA	CASSLGLARTSGETQYF	TGCGCCAGCAGCTTGGGTCTCGCTCGGACGTCGGGCGAGACCCAGTACTTC
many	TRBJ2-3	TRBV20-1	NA	CSARGQGSTDTQYF	TGCAGTGCTAGAGGGCAGGGTAGCACAGATACGCAGTATTTT
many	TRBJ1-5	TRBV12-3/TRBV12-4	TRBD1	CASSQGEGNQPQHF	TGTGCCAGCAGTCAGGGGGAGGGCAATCAGCCCCAGCATTTT
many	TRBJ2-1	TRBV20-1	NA	CSARVPAARVEQFF	TGCAGTGCTAGAGTTCCCGCGGCCAGGGTAGAGCAGTTCTTC
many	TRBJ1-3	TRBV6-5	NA	CASSYSSLASQTIYF	TGTGCCAGCAGTTACTCCTCGCTGGCAAGTCAAACCATATATTTT
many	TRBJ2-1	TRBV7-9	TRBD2	CASSLDRLAGGSNEQFF	TGTGCCAGCAGCTTAGATCGGCTAGCGGGAGGGTCCAATGAGCAGTTCTTC
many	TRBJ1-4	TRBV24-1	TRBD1	CATSDPGQNNEKLFF	TGTGCCACCAGTGACCCGGGACAGAATAATGAAAAACTGTTTTTT
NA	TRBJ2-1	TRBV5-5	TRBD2	CASSFLAGEGNEQFF	TGTGCCAGCAGCTTCCTCGCGGGAGAAGGTAATGAGCAGTTCTTC
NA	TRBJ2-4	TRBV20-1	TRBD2	CSARDLSGSVAKNIQYF	TGCAGTGCTAGAGATCTGAGCGGGAGTGTAGCCAAAAACATTCAGTACTTC
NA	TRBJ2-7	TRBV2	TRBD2	CASSEGVGLGVEQYF	TGTGCCAGCAGTGAAGGGGTGGGACTAGGGGTCGAGCAGTACTTC
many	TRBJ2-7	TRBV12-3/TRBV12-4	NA	CASSFGLTGYEQYF	TGTGCCAGCAGTTTTGGACTAACAGGATACGAGCAGTACTTC
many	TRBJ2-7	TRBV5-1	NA	CASSLLGSFDEQYF	TGTGCCAGCAGCTTGTTAGGGAGTTTCGACGAGCAGTACTTC
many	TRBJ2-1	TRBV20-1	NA	CSARLGLEQFF	TGCAGTGCTAGGTTAGGGCTAGAGCAGTTCTTC
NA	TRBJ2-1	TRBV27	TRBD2	CASSPGLAGEQLF	TGTGCCAGCAGTCCCGGACTAGCGGGGGAGCAGCTCTTC
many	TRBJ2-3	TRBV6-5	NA	CASSYVIGGTDTQYF	TGTGCCAGCAGTTACGTGATTGGGGGGACAGATACGCAGTATTTT
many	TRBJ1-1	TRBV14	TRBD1	CASSQGQLPNTEAFF	TGTGCCAGCAGCCAGGGACAGTTACCTAACACTGAAGCTTTCTTT
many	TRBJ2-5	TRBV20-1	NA	CSARDLEGGTQYF	TGCAGTGCTAGAGATCTAGAGGGGGGGACCCAGTACTTC
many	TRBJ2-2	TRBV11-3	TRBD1	CASSLTGLTGELFF	TGTGCCAGCAGCCTGACAGGGTTAACCGGGGAGCTGTTTTTT
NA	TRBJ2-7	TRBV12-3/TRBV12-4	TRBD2	CASRHSGGAHEQYF	TGTGCCAGCAGGCATAGCGGGGGGGCCCACGAGCAGTACTTC
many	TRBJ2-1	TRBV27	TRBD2	CASSLPLAGGYEQFF	TGTGCCAGCAGTTTACCCCTGGCGGGAGGCTATGAGCAGTTCTTC
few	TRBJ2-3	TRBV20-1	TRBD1	CSADRGPSTDTQYF	TGCAGTGCCGACAGGGGGCCTAGCACAGATACGCAGTATTTT
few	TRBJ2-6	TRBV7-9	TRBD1	CASSRTIGTGLSGANVLTF	TGTGCCAGCAGCCGGACGATCGGGACAGGGTTATCCGGGGCCAACGTCCTGACTTTT
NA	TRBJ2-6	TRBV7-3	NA	CASSLRFESGANVLTF	TGTGCCAGCAGCTTAAGATTCGAGTCTGGGGCCAACGTCCTGACTTTC
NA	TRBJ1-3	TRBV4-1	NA	CASSPSDKSSGNTIYF	TGTGCCAGCAGCCCGAGCGATAAGAGCTCTGGAAACACCATATATTTT
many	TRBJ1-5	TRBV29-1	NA	CSVVGHPSEPQHF	TGCAGCGTTGTGGGACACCCCTCGGAGCCCCAGCATTTT
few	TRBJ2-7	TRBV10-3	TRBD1	CAISERTGEEHEQYF	TGTGCCATCAGTGAGCGGACAGGGGAGGAGCACGAGCAGTACTTC
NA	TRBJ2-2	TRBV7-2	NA	CASRLVGTGELFF	TGTGCCAGCAGACTAGTCGGCACCGGGGAGCTGTTTTTT
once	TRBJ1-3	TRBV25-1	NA	CASSEWISGNAIYF	TGTGCCAGCAGTGAATGGATATCTGGAAACGCCATATATTTT
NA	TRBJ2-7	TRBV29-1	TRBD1	CSVEVGRGPTGQYF	TGCAGCGTTGAGGTTGGCAGGGGGCCTACGGGGCAGTACTTC
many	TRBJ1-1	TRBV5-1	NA	CASSLGGLSLDTEAFF	TGTGCCAGCAGCTTGGGCGGACTCTCCCTTGACACTGAAGCTTTCTTT
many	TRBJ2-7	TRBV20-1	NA	CSATRAPYEQYF	TGCAGTGCGACCCGGGCCCCCTACGAGCAGTACTTC
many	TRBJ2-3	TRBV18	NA	CASSPGRGVDTQYF	TGTGCCAGCTCACCCGGTAGAGGCGTAGATACGCAGTATTTT
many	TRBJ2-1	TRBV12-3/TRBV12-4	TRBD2	CASSSYSGTGPFVKNEQFF	TGTGCCAGCAGTTCCTATAGCGGGACGGGCCCATTCGTAAAGAATGAGCAGTTCTTC
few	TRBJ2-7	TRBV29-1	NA	CSVEVLGESSYEQYF	TGCAGCGTTGAAGTGTTGGGGGAAAGCTCCTACGAGCAGTACTTC
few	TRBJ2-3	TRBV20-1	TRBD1	CSTRGGPDTQYF	TGCAGTACAAGAGGGGGCCCAGATACGCAGTATTTT
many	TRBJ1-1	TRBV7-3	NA	CASSLTPGLNTEAFF	TGTGCCAGCAGCTTAACGCCGGGGCTGAACACTGAAGCTTTCTTT
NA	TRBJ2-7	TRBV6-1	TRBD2	CASSGAKAGGPYEQYF	TGTGCCAGTAGTGGAGCGAAAGCGGGAGGGCCCTACGAGCAGTACTTC
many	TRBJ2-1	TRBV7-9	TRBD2	CASSPRGGSSYNEQFF	TGTGCCAGCAGTCCCCGGGGCGGGAGCTCCTACAATGAGCAGTTCTTC
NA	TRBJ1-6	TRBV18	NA	CASSPGSGSPLHF	TGTGCCAGCTCACCAGGGTCGGGTTCACCCCTCCACTTT
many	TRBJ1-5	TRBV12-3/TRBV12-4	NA	CASSLGLNSNQPQHF	TGTGCCAGCAGTTTAGGACTGAATAGCAATCAGCCCCAGCATTTT
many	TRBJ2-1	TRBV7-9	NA	CASSSRTDENYNEQFF	TGTGCCAGCAGTTCCCGGACAGACGAGAACTACAATGAGCAGTTCTTC
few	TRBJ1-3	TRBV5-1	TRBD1	CASSSTGTGPGNTIYF	TGCGCCAGCAGCTCAACCGGGACAGGCCCCGGAAACACCATATATTTT
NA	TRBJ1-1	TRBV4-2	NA	CASSQDRTPMNTEAFF	TGTGCCAGCAGCCAAGATCGGACACCTATGAACACTGAAGCTTTCTTT
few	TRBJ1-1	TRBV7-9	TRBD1	CASSLARLLTGVNTEAFF	TGTGCCAGCAGCTTAGCGCGTCTTCTTACAGGGGTGAACACTGAAGCTTTCTTT
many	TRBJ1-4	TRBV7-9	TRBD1	CASRVQGADEKLFF	TGTGCCAGCAGGGTACAGGGGGCAGATGAAAAACTGTTTTTT
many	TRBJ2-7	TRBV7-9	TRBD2	CASSLYSGTLYEQYF	TGTGCCAGCAGCCTCTATAGCGGGACCCTCTACGAGCAGTACTTC
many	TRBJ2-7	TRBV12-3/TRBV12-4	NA	CASSLDTYYEQYF	TGTGCCAGCAGCCTTGATACTTACTACGAGCAGTACTTC
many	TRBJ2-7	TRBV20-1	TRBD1	CSAPPRTGWYEQYF	TGCAGTGCCCCCCCCCGGACAGGATGGTACGAGCAGTACTTC
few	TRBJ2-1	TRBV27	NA	CATLADISSYNEQFF	TGTGCCACCTTAGCGGATATCAGCTCCTACAATGAGCAGTTCTTC
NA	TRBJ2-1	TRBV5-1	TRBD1	CASRPATGYNEQFF	TGCGCCAGCAGACCCGCGACAGGGTACAATGAGCAGTTCTTC
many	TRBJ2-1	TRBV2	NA	CASSAHNEQFF	TGTGCCAGCAGTGCACACAATGAGCAGTTCTTC
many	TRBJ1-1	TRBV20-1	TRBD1	CSARAEGATEAFF	TGCAGTGCTAGAGCAGAGGGGGCAACTGAAGCTTTCTTT